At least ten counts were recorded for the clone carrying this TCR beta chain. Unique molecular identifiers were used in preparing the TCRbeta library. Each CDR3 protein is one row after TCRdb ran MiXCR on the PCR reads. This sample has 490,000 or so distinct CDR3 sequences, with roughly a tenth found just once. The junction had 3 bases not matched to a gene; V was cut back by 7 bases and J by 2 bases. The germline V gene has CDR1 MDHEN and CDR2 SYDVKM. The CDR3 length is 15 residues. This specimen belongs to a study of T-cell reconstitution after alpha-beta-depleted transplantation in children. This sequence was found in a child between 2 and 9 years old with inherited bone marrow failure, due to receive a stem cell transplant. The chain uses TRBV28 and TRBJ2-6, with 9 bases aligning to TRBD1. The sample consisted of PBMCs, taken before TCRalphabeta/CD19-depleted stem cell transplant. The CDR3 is CASTYRGPGANVLTF. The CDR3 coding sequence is TGTGCCAGCACTTACAGGGGGCCTGGGGCCAACGTCCTGACTTTC.